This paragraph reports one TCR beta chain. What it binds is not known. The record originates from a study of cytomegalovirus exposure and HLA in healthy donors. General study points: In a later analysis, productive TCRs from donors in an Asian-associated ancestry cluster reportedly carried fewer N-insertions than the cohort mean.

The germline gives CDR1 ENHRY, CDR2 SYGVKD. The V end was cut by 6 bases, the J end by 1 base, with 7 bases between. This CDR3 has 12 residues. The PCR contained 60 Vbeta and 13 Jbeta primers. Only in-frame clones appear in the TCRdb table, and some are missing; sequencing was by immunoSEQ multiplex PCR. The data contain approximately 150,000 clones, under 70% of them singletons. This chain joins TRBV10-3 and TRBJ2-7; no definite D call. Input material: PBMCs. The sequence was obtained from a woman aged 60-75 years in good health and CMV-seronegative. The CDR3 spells CAISFQSYEQYF. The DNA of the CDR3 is TGTGCCATCAGCTTCCAGTCCTACGAGCAGTACTTC.